The rows below give T cell receptor beta chains drawn from one sample of a study of cytotoxic CD8 clonotypes in ibrutinib-treated CLL. Repertoires were generated with immunoSEQ multiplex PCR, while TCRdb's copy carries only in-frame clones and drops some. The profile shows 110,000 to 150,000 clones, more than 75% of them singletons. The source was PBMCs, collected after 24 months of ibrutinib treatment. Receptor source: a human donor with chronic lymphocytic leukemia. Both conserved end residues are part of each CDR3. The order of the fields is V gene, J gene, D gene, clone size, CDR3 protein, CDR3 DNA. A D gene is named only where the DNA matches it firmly. A clone size is listed for some rows: how often the clone was seen (once, few, many), or a class if it is expanded.

v_call: TRBV10-3; j_call: TRBJ1-3; d_call: -; clone_size: -; cdr3_aa: CAIRRGDSGNTIYF; cdr3_nt: TGTGCCATCAGGCGAGGAGACTCTGGAAACACCATATATTTT
v_call: TRBV4-3; j_call: TRBJ1-4; d_call: -; clone_size: -; cdr3_aa: CASSQDEGRKLFF; cdr3_nt: TGCGCCAGCAGCCAAGATGAAGGGCGAAAACTGTTTTTT
v_call: TRBV4-3; j_call: TRBJ1-6; d_call: -; clone_size: many; cdr3_aa: CASSQDQDSRGNSPLHF; cdr3_nt: TGCGCCAGCAGCCAAGATCAGGACAGCCGGGGGAATTCACCCCTCCACTTT
v_call: TRBV7-6; j_call: TRBJ1-4; d_call: -; clone_size: -; cdr3_aa: CASSLRAGREANEKLFF; cdr3_nt: TGTGCCAGCAGCTTAAGGGCAGGTCGAGAAGCTAATGAAAAACTGTTTTTT
v_call: TRBV11-2; j_call: TRBJ1-6; d_call: TRBD1; clone_size: -; cdr3_aa: CASSHGQGFRRNSPLHF; cdr3_nt: TGTGCCAGCAGCCACGGACAGGGCTTTAGGAGAAATTCACCCCTCCACTTT
v_call: TRBV9; j_call: TRBJ1-6; d_call: -; clone_size: -; cdr3_aa: CASSGGESSYNSPLHF; cdr3_nt: TGTGCCAGCAGCGGGGGGGAGAGCTCCTATAATTCACCCCTCCACTTT
v_call: TRBV18; j_call: TRBJ1-3; d_call: -; clone_size: -; cdr3_aa: CASSPLGDTIYF; cdr3_nt: TGTGCCAGCTCACCACTGGGGGACACCATATATTTT
v_call: TRBV30; j_call: TRBJ2-7; d_call: -; clone_size: -; cdr3_aa: CAWSVLRAGSEQYF; cdr3_nt: TGTGCCTGGAGTGTATTGAGGGCAGGGAGCGAGCAGTACTTC
v_call: TRBV15; j_call: TRBJ2-7; d_call: -; clone_size: few; cdr3_aa: CATSNPWGEQYF; cdr3_nt: TGTGCCACCAGCAACCCGTGGGGCGAGCAGTACTTC
v_call: TRBV18; j_call: TRBJ2-5; d_call: -; clone_size: -; cdr3_aa: CASSPPGDPETQYF; cdr3_nt: TGTGCCAGCTCACCACCTGGCGACCCAGAGACCCAGTACTTC
v_call: TRBV6-5; j_call: TRBJ2-1; d_call: -; clone_size: -; cdr3_aa: CASSYPGLNNEQFF; cdr3_nt: TGTGCCAGCAGTTACCCCGGCCTCAACAATGAGCAGTTCTTC
v_call: TRBV20-1; j_call: TRBJ2-7; d_call: -; clone_size: -; cdr3_aa: CSASRDYEQYF; cdr3_nt: TGCAGTGCTAGCCGGGACTACGAGCAGTACTTC
v_call: TRBV19; j_call: TRBJ2-3; d_call: -; clone_size: -; cdr3_aa: CASSIGDTEGTDTQYF; cdr3_nt: TGTGCCAGTAGTATAGGGGACACCGAGGGGACAGATACGCAGTATTTT
v_call: TRBV7-2; j_call: TRBJ2-3; d_call: -; clone_size: -; cdr3_aa: CAGSRERGTDTQYF; cdr3_nt: TGTGCCGGCAGCCGGGAAAGGGGCACAGATACGCAGTATTTT
v_call: TRBV5-4; j_call: TRBJ2-7; d_call: TRBD1; clone_size: -; cdr3_aa: CASSPRTGTYEQYF; cdr3_nt: TGTGCCAGCAGCCCCAGGACAGGTACCTACGAGCAGTACTTC
v_call: TRBV19; j_call: TRBJ2-1; d_call: -; clone_size: -; cdr3_aa: CASSSGWGYNEQFF; cdr3_nt: TGTGCCAGTAGTAGTGGTTGGGGGTACAATGAGCAGTTCTTC
v_call: TRBV10-3; j_call: TRBJ2-5; d_call: -; clone_size: -; cdr3_aa: CAIMGSGETQYF; cdr3_nt: TGTGCCATCATGGGGAGCGGGGAGACCCAGTACTTC
v_call: TRBV5-1; j_call: TRBJ2-7; d_call: TRBD2; clone_size: -; cdr3_aa: CASSLYGLAYEQYF; cdr3_nt: TGCGCCAGCAGCTTGTATGGACTAGCCTACGAGCAGTACTTC
v_call: TRBV5-1; j_call: TRBJ2-7; d_call: -; clone_size: -; cdr3_aa: CASSLDLRGRDYEQYF; cdr3_nt: TGCGCCAGCAGCTTGGATCTTAGGGGGCGGGACTACGAGCAGTACTTC
v_call: TRBV7-3; j_call: TRBJ2-3; d_call: -; clone_size: -; cdr3_aa: CASSRPGDTQYF; cdr3_nt: TGTGCCAGCAGCCGGCCAGGCGATACGCAGTATTTT
v_call: TRBV15; j_call: TRBJ2-5; d_call: TRBD2; clone_size: once; cdr3_aa: CATSRPAGLAGAQETQYF; cdr3_nt: TGTGCCACCAGCAGACCCGCCGGACTAGCGGGGGCACAAGAGACCCAGTACTTC
v_call: TRBV7-2; j_call: TRBJ1-5; d_call: -; clone_size: once; cdr3_aa: CASSPGQSYQPQHF; cdr3_nt: TGTGCCAGCAGCCCTGGACAGAGCTATCAGCCCCAGCATTTT
v_call: TRBV19; j_call: TRBJ2-1; d_call: TRBD2; clone_size: -; cdr3_aa: CASSRLAENEQFF; cdr3_nt: TGTGCCAGTAGCCGACTAGCCGAGAATGAGCAGTTCTTC
v_call: TRBV30; j_call: TRBJ1-6; d_call: TRBD1; clone_size: -; cdr3_aa: CAWSPFPGTGISSPLHF; cdr3_nt: TGTGCCTGGAGTCCATTCCCCGGGACAGGGATAAGTTCACCCCTCCACTTT
v_call: TRBV7-3; j_call: TRBJ2-3; d_call: TRBD1; clone_size: -; cdr3_aa: CASSLTWQGAGDTQYF; cdr3_nt: TGTGCCAGCAGCTTGACGTGGCAGGGGGCTGGAGATACGCAGTATTTT
v_call: TRBV28; j_call: TRBJ1-2; d_call: TRBD1; clone_size: -; cdr3_aa: CASTPGQGYGYTF; cdr3_nt: TGTGCCAGCACCCCGGGACAGGGCTATGGCTACACCTTC
v_call: TRBV21-1; j_call: TRBJ1-5; d_call: -; clone_size: -; cdr3_aa: CASGAAPPGSNQPQHF; cdr3_nt: TGTGCCAGCGGGGCGGCCCCCCCGGGGAGCAATCAGCCCCAGCATTTT
v_call: TRBV10-3; j_call: TRBJ1-1; d_call: -; clone_size: once; cdr3_aa: CAISESKGRPSEAFF; cdr3_nt: TGTGCCATCAGTGAGTCGAAGGGGCGACCGTCAGAAGCTTTCTTT
v_call: TRBV5-1; j_call: TRBJ1-2; d_call: -; clone_size: few; cdr3_aa: CASSLGAGAGYTF; cdr3_nt: TGCGCCAGCAGCTTGGGTGCAGGGGCCGGCTACACCTTC
v_call: TRBV19; j_call: TRBJ1-4; d_call: TRBD1; clone_size: -; cdr3_aa: CASRGGQANEKLFF; cdr3_nt: TGTGCCAGTAGGGGCGGACAGGCTAATGAAAAACTGTTTTTT
v_call: TRBV20-1; j_call: TRBJ2-7; d_call: -; clone_size: -; cdr3_aa: CSADQVGGQYF; cdr3_nt: TGCAGTGCAGACCAAGTCGGGGGGCAGTACTTC
v_call: TRBV7-7; j_call: TRBJ1-3; d_call: -; clone_size: once; cdr3_aa: CASSLGQGSGNTIYF; cdr3_nt: TGTGCTAGCAGCTTGGGGCAGGGGTCTGGAAACACCATATATTTT
v_call: TRBV6-6; j_call: TRBJ1-6; d_call: -; clone_size: once; cdr3_aa: CASSLGVMDSPLHF; cdr3_nt: TGTGCCAGCAGCCTGGGGGTTATGGATTCACCCCTCCACTTT
v_call: TRBV10-3; j_call: TRBJ2-7; d_call: -; clone_size: once; cdr3_aa: CAISEVATGEGEQYF; cdr3_nt: TGTGCCATCAGTGAGGTGGCCACAGGGGAGGGCGAGCAGTACTTC
v_call: TRBV7-3; j_call: TRBJ2-3; d_call: -; clone_size: -; cdr3_aa: CASSVLASRTDTQYF; cdr3_nt: TGTGCCAGCAGCGTACTGGCTTCTCGCACAGATACGCAGTATTTT
v_call: TRBV6-7; j_call: TRBJ1-5; d_call: -; clone_size: -; cdr3_aa: CASSYGRDPTNQPQHF; cdr3_nt: TGTGCCAGCAGTTACGGGAGGGATCCCACTAATCAGCCCCAGCATTTT
v_call: TRBV12-5; j_call: TRBJ1-2; d_call: TRBD1; clone_size: once; cdr3_aa: CASGLVWDRGPPRNGYTF; cdr3_nt: TGTGCTAGTGGTTTGGTATGGGACAGGGGTCCCCCACGCAATGGCTACACCTTC
v_call: TRBV7-9; j_call: TRBJ1-3; d_call: -; clone_size: once; cdr3_aa: CASSLARQSSGNTIYF; cdr3_nt: TGTGCCAGCAGCTTAGCGCGCCAGAGCTCTGGAAACACCATATATTTT
v_call: TRBV18; j_call: TRBJ1-2; d_call: -; clone_size: -; cdr3_aa: CASSAGTDYGYTF; cdr3_nt: TGTGCCAGCTCGGCCGGGACGGACTATGGCTACACCTTC
v_call: TRBV5-1; j_call: TRBJ2-3; d_call: -; clone_size: -; cdr3_aa: CASSLERTDTQYF; cdr3_nt: TGCGCCAGCAGCTTGGAACGCACAGATACGCAGTATTTT
v_call: TRBV6-5; j_call: TRBJ1-4; d_call: -; clone_size: -; cdr3_aa: CASSPRGANEKLFF; cdr3_nt: TGTGCCAGCAGTCCCCGGGGTGCTAATGAAAAACTGTTTTTT
v_call: TRBV28; j_call: TRBJ2-7; d_call: TRBD2; clone_size: -; cdr3_aa: CASSLGGGLGAYEQYF; cdr3_nt: TGTGCCAGCAGTTTAGGGGGAGGGCTAGGGGCTTACGAGCAGTACTTC
v_call: TRBV9; j_call: TRBJ1-1; d_call: TRBD1; clone_size: -; cdr3_aa: CASSVAPTGVNTEAFF; cdr3_nt: TGTGCCAGCAGCGTAGCCCCGACAGGGGTGAACACTGAAGCTTTCTTT